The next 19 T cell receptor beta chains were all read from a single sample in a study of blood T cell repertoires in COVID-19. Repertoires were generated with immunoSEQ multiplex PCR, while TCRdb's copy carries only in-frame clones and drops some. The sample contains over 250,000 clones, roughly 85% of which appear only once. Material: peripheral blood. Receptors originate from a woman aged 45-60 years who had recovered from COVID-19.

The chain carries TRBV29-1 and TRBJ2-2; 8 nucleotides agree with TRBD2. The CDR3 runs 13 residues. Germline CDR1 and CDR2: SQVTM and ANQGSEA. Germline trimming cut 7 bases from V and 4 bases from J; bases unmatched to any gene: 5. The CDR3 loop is CSGGTRLTGELFF. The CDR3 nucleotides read TGCAGCGGGGGGACTAGGCTCACCGGGGAGCTGTTTTTT.

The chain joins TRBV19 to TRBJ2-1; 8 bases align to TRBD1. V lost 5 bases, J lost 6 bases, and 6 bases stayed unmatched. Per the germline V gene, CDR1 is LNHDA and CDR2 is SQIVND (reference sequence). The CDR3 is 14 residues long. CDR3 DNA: TGTGCCAGTAGTGACCGGGACAGGATCAATGAGCAGTTCTTC. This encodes CASSDRDRINEQFF.

The CDR3 sequence is CASSFWAGPEQFF. The CDR3 nucleotides are TGTGCCAGCAGCTTTTGGGCAGGTCCAGAGCAGTTCTTC. This chain joins TRBV5-4 and TRBJ2-1; D remains ambiguous. The length of the CDR3 is 13 residues. The germline V and J ends were trimmed by 2 bases and 10 bases, with 13 bases remaining between them. The germline CDR1 and CDR2 sequences are SGHNT and YYREEE (reference sequence). Combining the CDR3 with reference TRBV5-4 and TRBJ2-1 gives the whole variable domain ETGVTQSPTHLIKTRGQQVTLRCSSQSGHNTVSWYQQALGQGPQFIFQYYREEENGRGNFPPRFSGLQFPNYSSELNVNALELDDSALYLCASSFWAGPEQFFGPGTRLTVL.

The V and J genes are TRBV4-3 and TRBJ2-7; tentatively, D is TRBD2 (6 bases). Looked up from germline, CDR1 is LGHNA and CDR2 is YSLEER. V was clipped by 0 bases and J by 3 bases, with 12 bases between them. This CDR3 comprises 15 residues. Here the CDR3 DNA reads TGCGCCAGCAGCCAAGATATGGGGGGTCTCTACGAGCAGTACTTC. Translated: CASSQDMGGLYEQYF.

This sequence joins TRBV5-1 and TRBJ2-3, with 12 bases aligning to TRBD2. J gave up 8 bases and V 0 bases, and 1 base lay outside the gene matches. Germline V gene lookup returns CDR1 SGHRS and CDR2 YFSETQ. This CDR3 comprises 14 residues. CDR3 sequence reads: CASSLGLAGATQYF. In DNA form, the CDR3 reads TGCGCCAGCAGCTTGGGACTAGCGGGAGCTACGCAGTATTTT.

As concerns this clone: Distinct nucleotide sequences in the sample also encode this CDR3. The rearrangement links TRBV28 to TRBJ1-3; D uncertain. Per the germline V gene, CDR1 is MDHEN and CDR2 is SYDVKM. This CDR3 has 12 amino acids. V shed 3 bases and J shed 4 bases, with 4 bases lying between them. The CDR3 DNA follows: TGTGCCAGCAGTTTGCGGGGAAACACCATATATTTT. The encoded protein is CASSLRGNTIYF.

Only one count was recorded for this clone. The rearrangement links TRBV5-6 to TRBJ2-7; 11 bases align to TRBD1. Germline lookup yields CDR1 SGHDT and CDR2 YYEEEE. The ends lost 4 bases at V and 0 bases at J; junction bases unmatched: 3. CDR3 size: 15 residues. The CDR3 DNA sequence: TGTGCCAGCAGCGGACAGGGGGCCGGCTCCTACGAGCAGTACTTC. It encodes CASSGQGAGSYEQYF.

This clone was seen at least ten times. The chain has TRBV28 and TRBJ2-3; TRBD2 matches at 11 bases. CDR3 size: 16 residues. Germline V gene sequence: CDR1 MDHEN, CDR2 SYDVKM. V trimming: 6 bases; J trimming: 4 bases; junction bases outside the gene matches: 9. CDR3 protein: CASSVNLAGGSDTQYF. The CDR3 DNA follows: TGTGCCAGCAGCGTGAATTTAGCGGGGGGGTCAGATACGCAGTATTTT.

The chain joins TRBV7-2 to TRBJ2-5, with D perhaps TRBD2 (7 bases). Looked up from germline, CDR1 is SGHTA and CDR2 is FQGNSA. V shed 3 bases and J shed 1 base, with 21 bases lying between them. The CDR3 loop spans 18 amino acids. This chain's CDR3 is CASSFRNRGGGFQETQYF. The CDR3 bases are TGTGCCAGCAGCTTTCGGAATCGGGGCGGGGGCTTCCAAGAGACCCAGTACTTC.

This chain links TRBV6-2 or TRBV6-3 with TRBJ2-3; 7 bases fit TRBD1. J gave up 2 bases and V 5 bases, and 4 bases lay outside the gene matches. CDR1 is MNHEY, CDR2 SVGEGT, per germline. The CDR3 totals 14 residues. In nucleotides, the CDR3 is TGTGCCAGCAGTCTCGGGACAGTCACAGATACGCAGTATTTT. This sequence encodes CASSLGTVTDTQYF.

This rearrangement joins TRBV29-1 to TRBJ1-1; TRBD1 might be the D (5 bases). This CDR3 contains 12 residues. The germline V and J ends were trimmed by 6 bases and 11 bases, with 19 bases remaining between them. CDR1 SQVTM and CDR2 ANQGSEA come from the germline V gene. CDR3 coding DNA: TGCAGCGTGGGGAGGGGAAGAAACGGTGCTTTCTTT. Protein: CSVGRGRNGAFF.

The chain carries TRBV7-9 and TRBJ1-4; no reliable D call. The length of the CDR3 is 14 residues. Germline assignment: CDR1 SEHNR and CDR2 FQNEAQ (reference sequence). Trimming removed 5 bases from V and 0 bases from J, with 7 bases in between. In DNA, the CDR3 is TGTGCCAGCAGCACCTATGCAACTAATGAAAAACTGTTTTTT. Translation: CASSTYATNEKLFF.

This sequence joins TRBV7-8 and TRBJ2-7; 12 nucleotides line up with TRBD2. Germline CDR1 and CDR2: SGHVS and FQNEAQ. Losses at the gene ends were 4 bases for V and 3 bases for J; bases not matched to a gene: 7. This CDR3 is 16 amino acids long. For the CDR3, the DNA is TGTGCCAGCAGCTCACCGAGACTAGCGGGAGACTACGAGCAGTACTTC. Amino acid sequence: CASSSPRLAGDYEQYF.

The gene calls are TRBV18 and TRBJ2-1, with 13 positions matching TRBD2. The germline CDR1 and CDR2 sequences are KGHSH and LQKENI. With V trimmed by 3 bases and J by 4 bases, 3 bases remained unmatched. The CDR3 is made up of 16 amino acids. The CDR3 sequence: CASSPETSGGYNEQFF. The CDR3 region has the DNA TGTGCCAGCTCACCTGAGACTAGCGGGGGGTACAATGAGCAGTTCTTC.

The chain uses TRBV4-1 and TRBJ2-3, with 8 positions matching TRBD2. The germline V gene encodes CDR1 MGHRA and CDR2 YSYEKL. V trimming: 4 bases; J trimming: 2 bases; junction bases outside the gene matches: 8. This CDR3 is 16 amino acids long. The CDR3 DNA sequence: TGCGCCAGCAGCCCTGGGGTAGCGGGATTCACAGATACGCAGTATTTT. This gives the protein CASSPGVAGFTDTQYF.

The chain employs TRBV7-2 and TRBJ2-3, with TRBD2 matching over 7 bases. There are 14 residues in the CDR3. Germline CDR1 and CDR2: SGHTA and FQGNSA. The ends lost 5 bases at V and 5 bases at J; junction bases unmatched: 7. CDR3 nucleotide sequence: TGTGCCAGCAGCGTGCAGACGGGAGGAGATACGCAGTATTTT. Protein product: CASSVQTGGDTQYF.

The CDR3 coding sequence is TGTGCCAGCAGTTTTACAGGGCTGAGGGATTCACCCCTCCACTTT. Its translation is CASSFTGLRDSPLHF. This chain uses TRBV6-5 with TRBJ1-6, with TRBD1 as a possible D gene (6 bases). This CDR3 has 15 amino acids. Germline V lookup: CDR1 MNHEY, CDR2 SVGAGI. Deletions cut 4 bases from V and 8 bases from J, with 15 bases between.

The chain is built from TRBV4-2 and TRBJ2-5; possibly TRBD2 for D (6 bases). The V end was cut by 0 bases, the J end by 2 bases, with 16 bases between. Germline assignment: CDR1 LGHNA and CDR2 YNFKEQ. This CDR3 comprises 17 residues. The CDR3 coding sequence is TGTGCCAGCAGCCAAGATAGCACTAGAGGAGGGCAAGAGACCCAGTACTTC. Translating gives CASSQDSTRGGQETQYF.

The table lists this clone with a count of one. The CDR3 is CASSGQARGFAGTGNTIYF. For the CDR3, the DNA is TGTGCCAGCAGTGGCCAGGCCAGGGGGTTCGCTGGAACTGGAAACACCATATATTTT. The genes are TRBV2 and TRBJ1-3; 7 bases match TRBD1. The CDR3 sequence is 19 residues long. CDR1 is SNHLY and CDR2 is FYNNEI in the germline V gene. V dropped 4 bases and J dropped 2; count of bases not matched to a gene: 17.